These T cell receptor beta chains were read from a single sample in a study of CD8 T cells in ankylosing spondylitis. TCRdb reprocessed the 5' RACE reads with MiXCR, giving one entry per CDR3 protein. The sample lists some 840,000 distinct CDR3 sequences; roughly 12% were seen once. Sequenced: blood, either unsorted or a sorted T cell fraction (not recorded which). These receptors originate from a male donor with ankylosing spondylitis. The CDR3 runs from the conserved cysteine through the conserved F or W.

TRBV29-1 CSVGGQAELPWDTQYF
TRBV4-2 CASSPVEGAEQYF
TRBV3-1 CASSQGQGPYEQYF
TRBV11-3 CASSSAGILETQYF
TRBV4-2 CASTGGTDTQYF
TRBV13 CASSLDREQYF
TRBV20-1 CSAFPGASTDTQYF
TRBV9 CASSVGEGVYGYTF
TRBV6-1 CASYSGRLTGELFF
TRBV15 CATSRDRGSGELFF
TRBV20-1 CSASPWGLGREETQYF
TRBV4-3 CASSQDMSLTYNSPLHF
TRBV6-5 CASSYPFGGASSGANVLTF
TRBV11-2 CTSTEAGTTDTQYF
TRBV10-3 CAISGQAWNTGELFF
TRBV18 CASSPNRNYGYTF
TRBV20-1 CSARVAGIYNEQFF
TRBV28 CASSTLGLAQISSPDTQYF
TRBV7-2 CASSLVGTGGGYEQYF
TRBV20-1 CSASSTGTQSYEQYF
TRBV5-6 CASSLARLMFQGDGYTF
TRBV7-9 CASSPMGAGDEKLFF
TRBV6-1 CASREPLSYNEQFF
TRBV30 CAWRMAAGQGYTF
TRBV6-6 CASSYTQETQYF
TRBV29-1 CSVRRQTDTQYF
TRBV4-3 CASSPLIGDTYEQYF
TRBV6-5 CASSYSSGGGSSGNTIYF
TRBV9 CASTRGDTQYF
TRBV7-8 CASSLDRVSNQPQHF
TRBV5-1 CASSREPNYGYTF
TRBV9 CASSGGLAGFYEQYF
TRBV7-2 CASSYYWGEALYTF
TRBV6-1 CATKQGPANTEAFF
TRBV9 CASSVVGVSDTQYF
TRBV11-2 CASSLDRSAEAFF
TRBV6-1 CASSPVRGAYEQYF
TRBV20-1 CSASTGELFF
TRBV6-2/TRBV6-3 CASSYSRTSGSSYNEQFF
TRBV7-9 CASSFRTPYTGELFF
TRBV5-1 CASSLAASPNTGELFF
TRBV15 CATSRDVGGYGYTF
TRBV6-6 CASTSANYGYTF
TRBV7-6 CASSLLSGGISGANVLTF
TRBV7-2 CASSPYTGSSNTIYF
TRBV4-1 CASSHSWTGDEPQHF
TRBV20-1 CSARDPSSGGAADTQYF
TRBV20-1 CSARGVGQGGLYEQYF
TRBV28 CASSSTSYTQYF
TRBV20-1 CSYRGGTWDTEAFF
TRBV12-3/TRBV12-4 CASSWDLAEETQYF
TRBV6-1 CASSGTGSSRWTEAFF
TRBV20-1 CSARTGWGVLFF
TRBV30 CAFGLANYNEQFF